One sample yielded the 27 T cell receptor beta chains listed below, sequenced in a study of blood T cell repertoires in COVID-19. Clones were read by immunoSEQ multiplex PCR, and TCRdb kept only the in-frame ones, dropping some. This table has roughly 180,000 clones, more than 65% appearing once. The sample was peripheral blood. The receptors come from a woman aged 80 or over with active or convalescent COVID-19.

The chain joins TRBV19 to TRBJ2-2; D is possibly TRBD1 (6 bases). The ends were cut back, 7 bases at V and 0 bases at J, with 15 bases in the middle. The CDR3 runs to 16 residues. Germline loops: CDR1 LNHDA, CDR2 SQIVND (reference sequence). In nucleotides, the CDR3 is TGTGCCAGTACTCTAAGGGGGACACCGAACACCGGGGAGCTGTTTTTT. It translates to CASTLRGTPNTGELFF.

This clone was observed a few times. This chain joins TRBV2 and TRBJ1-2; 8 nucleotides match TRBD1. Germline-derived CDR1 and CDR2 are SNHLY and FYNNEI. The length of the CDR3 is 13 residues. V dropped 6 bases and J dropped 8; count of bases not matched to a gene: 8. CDR3 DNA sequence: TGTGCCAGCAGGAAGGGACAGGAGGGAGGCTACACCTTC. Protein sequence: CASRKGQEGGYTF. The variable domain in full, completed from reference TRBV2 and TRBJ1-2, reads EPEVTQTPSHQVTQMGQEVILRCVPISNHLYFYWYRQILGQKVEFLVSFYNNEISEKSEIFDDQFSVERPDGSNFTLKIRSTKLEDSAMYFCASRKGQEGGYTFGSGTRLTVV.

For this clone: This specimen includes other DNA sequences encoding the same CDR3. The V gene is TRBV5-1, the J gene TRBJ1-2; 8 bases are shared with TRBD1. J lost 4 bases, V lost 3 bases, and 5 bases had no gene match. Germline loops: CDR1 SGHRS, CDR2 YFSETQ. The CDR3 loop spans 14 amino acids. The CDR3 sequence is CASSYGQGGYGYTF. In DNA form, the CDR3 reads TGCGCCAGCAGCTATGGACAGGGAGGCTATGGCTACACCTTC.

This chain's CDR3 is CAIRKDRGDYGYTF. CDR3 nucleotides: TGTGCCATCAGAAAAGACAGGGGGGACTATGGCTACACCTTC. This sequence joins TRBV10-3 and TRBJ1-2; TRBD1 matches at 9 bases. CDR1 and CDR2 from the germline V gene are ENHRY and SYGVKD. CDR3 length: 14 amino acids. V trimming: 6 bases; J trimming: 3 bases; junction bases outside the gene matches: 5.

The chain recombines TRBV6-2 or TRBV6-3 with TRBJ2-2; TRBD1 might be the D (6 bases). From germline, CDR1 is MNHEY and CDR2 SVGEGT. The CDR3 contains 15 residues. Trimming took 5 bases from V and 4 from J, leaving 14 bases between them. The CDR3 DNA reads TGTGCCAGCAGTCGTGGACAGACAACCACCGGGGAGCTGTTTTTT. Its translation is CASSRGQTTTGELFF.

The rearrangement uses TRBV6-2 or TRBV6-3 and TRBJ2-3; 12 nucleotides match TRBD2. The trim removed 5 bases at V and 5 bases at J, leaving 5 bases unmatched. The CDR3 extends over 15 amino acids. Germline V gene lookup returns CDR1 MNHEY and CDR2 SVGEGT. The CDR3 region is CASSRLAGDIDTQYF. The CDR3 bases are TGTGCCAGCAGTCGACTAGCGGGAGATATAGATACGCAGTATTTT.

The gene calls are TRBV19 and TRBJ1-5, with 8 bases lining up with TRBD1. Per the germline V gene, CDR1 is LNHDA and CDR2 is SQIVND (reference sequence). There are 14 residues in the CDR3. After removal of 8 bases from V and 2 bases from J, the junction contained 5 bases not matched to a gene. The CDR3 coding sequence is TGTGCCAGTGCTCAGGGGGCGGGCAATCAGCCCCAGCATTTT. Protein product: CASAQGAGNQPQHF. Using reference TRBV19 and TRBJ1-5 for the parts outside the CDR3, the full variable domain is DGGITQSPKYLFRKEGQNVTLSCEQNLNHDAMYWYRQDPGQGLRLIYYSQIVNDFQKGDIAEGYSVSREKKESFPLTVTSAQKNPTAFYLCASAQGAGNQPQHFGDGTRLSIL.

The chain employs TRBV19 and TRBJ1-2, with 8 bases identical to TRBD1. Germline assignment: CDR1 LNHDA and CDR2 SQIVND (reference sequence). V dropped 1 base and J dropped 2; count of bases not matched to a gene: 6. The CDR3 is 16 amino acids. For the CDR3, the DNA is TGTGCCAGTAGTATAGCGCAGGGGGCGTTAAACTATGGCTACACCTTC. Its translation: CASSIAQGALNYGYTF.

The chain links TRBV15 to TRBJ2-2, with D possibly TRBD1 on 5 matching bases. Per the germline V gene, CDR1 is LNHNV and CDR2 is YYDKDF (reference sequence). V shed 8 bases and J shed 4 bases, with 11 bases lying between them. The CDR3 covers 13 residues. DNA of the CDR3: TGTGCCACCGGGGCTATCACCACCGGGGAGCTGTTTTTT. The encoded protein is CATGAITTGELFF.

CDR3 nucleotide sequence: TGCGCCAGCAGCAGAGGGGGTGAAGGGAACACTGAAGCTTTCTTT. It codes for CASSRGGEGNTEAFF. This chain links TRBV5-1 with TRBJ1-1; D may be TRBD1 (6 bases). Deletions cut 4 bases from V and 1 base from J, with 14 bases between. Germline lookup yields CDR1 SGHRS and CDR2 YFSETQ. There are 15 residues in the CDR3. Filled out from reference TRBV5-1 and TRBJ1-1, the complete variable domain reads KAGVTQTPRYLIKTRGQQVTLSCSPISGHRSVSWYQQTPGQGLQFLFEYFSETQRNKGNFPGRFSGRQFSNSRSEMNVSTLELGDSALYLCASSRGGEGNTEAFFGQGTRLTVV.

A word on this clone: The junction and the germline gene differ at one end; a read error may be behind it. The chain carries TRBV19 and TRBJ2-2; a weak D match, TRBD1 (6 bases). CDR1 LNHDA and CDR2 SQIVND come from the germline V gene (reference sequence). The CDR3 consists of 15 residues. The CDR3 bases are TGTGCCAGTAGGGTTGGGGGCGTGGGCCCCGGGGAGCCGTTTTTT. Amino acid sequence: CASRVGGVGPGEPFF.

This sequence joins TRBV7-9 and TRBJ1-1; TRBD1 agrees at 8 bases. Germline V gene sequence: CDR1 SEHNR, CDR2 FQNEAQ (reference sequence). The trim removed 6 bases at V and 8 bases at J, leaving 8 bases unmatched. The CDR3 extends over 13 amino acids. Written as DNA, the CDR3 is TGTGCCAGCAGTAAAACTACAGGGGGAGAAGCTTTCTTT. This sequence encodes CASSKTTGGEAFF.

V gene TRBV19 combines with J gene TRBJ1-2, with D perhaps matching TRBD1 (6 bases). Per germline, CDR1 LNHDA and CDR2 SQIVND (reference sequence). This CDR3 comprises 14 residues. V was shortened by 5 bases and J by 2 bases, with 12 bases between the two germline ends. CDR3 region: CASSLDGTNYGYTF. DNA of the CDR3: TGTGCCAGTAGTTTGGACGGGACAAACTATGGCTACACCTTC.

A few counts support this clone. The sample carries other DNA sequences with the same CDR3. The chain has TRBV30 and TRBJ1-3; D is undetermined. Per germline, CDR1 GTSNPN and CDR2 SVGIG (reference sequence). The ends were cut back, 1 base at V and 0 bases at J, with 7 bases in the middle. The CDR3 runs 14 residues. CDR3 nucleotides: TGTGCCTGGAGTGGAGGCAGCTCTGGAAACACCATATATTTT. Its translation: CAWSGGSSGNTIYF. Looking up the rest from reference TRBV30 and TRBJ1-3 gives the full variable domain: SQTIHQWPATLVQPVGSPLSLECTVEGTSNPNLYWYRQAAGRGLQLLFYSVGIGQISSEVPQNLSASRPQDRQFILSSKKLLLSDSGFYLCAWSGGSSGNTIYFGEGSWLTVV.

In its sample, this clone was seen once. The chain carries TRBV10-3 and TRBJ1-2; no reliable D call. V dropped 6 bases and J dropped 7 bases, with 12 bases sitting between them. The CDR3 is made up of 12 amino acids. Germline V lookup: CDR1 ENHRY, CDR2 SYGVKD. The CDR3: CAIRQTAGGYTF. CDR3 in DNA: TGTGCCATCAGACAGACCGCGGGTGGCTACACCTTC.

This clone was observed a few times. The rearrangement links TRBV5-1 to TRBJ2-1, with 9 bases that match TRBD2. V gave up 1 base and J gave up 2 bases; unmatched junction bases: 1. There are 15 residues in the CDR3. The germline gives CDR1 SGHRS, CDR2 YFSETQ. CDR3 amino acids: CASSLSSGTYNEQFF. The CDR3 bases are TGCGCCAGCAGCTTGTCTAGCGGGACCTACAATGAGCAGTTCTTC.

This chain joins TRBV5-5 and TRBJ2-1; the D is unclear. CDR3 length equals 10 residues. Germline V gives CDR1 SGHKS, CDR2 YYEKEE (reference sequence). The V gene lost 4 bases and the J gene lost 11 bases, with 7 bases spanning the gap. The CDR3 reads CASSDKKQFF. CDR3 sequence (DNA): TGTGCCAGCAGCGACAAGAAGCAGTTCTTC.

This clone has only a few counts. The chain is built from TRBV28 and TRBJ1-2; tentatively, D is TRBD1 (6 bases). V dropped 5 bases and J dropped 5 bases, with 21 bases sitting between them. The CDR3 has 16 residues. Germline CDR1 and CDR2: MDHEN and SYDVKM. The DNA of the CDR3 is TGTGCCAGCAGTCCCGCCGGGGGGGCGCAGGTGTATGGCTACACCTTC. This codes for CASSPAGGAQVYGYTF.

V is TRBV7-9 and J is TRBJ2-3, with a weak D call TRBD2 (7 bases). This CDR3 has 14 residues. The V end was cut by 2 bases, the J end by 4 bases, with 10 bases between. The germline V gene encodes CDR1 SEHNR and CDR2 FQNEAQ (reference sequence). CDR3 nucleotide sequence: TGTGCCAGCAGCTTATCGGGGGGCGCAGATACGCAGTATTTT. This sequence encodes CASSLSGGADTQYF.

This sequence joins TRBV28 and TRBJ1-2; 9 bases map to TRBD1. The CDR3 runs to 14 residues. The V gene end was trimmed by 4 bases and the J gene end by 4 bases; junction bases not matched to a gene: 4. The germline CDR1 and CDR2 sequences are MDHEN and SYDVKM. The CDR3 reads CASSSMTGGYGYTF. The DNA for the CDR3 is TGTGCCAGCAGTTCGATGACAGGGGGCTATGGCTACACCTTC.

The chain uses TRBV6-4 and TRBJ2-6; D remains unclear. The CDR3 contains 16 residues. Germline CDR1 is MRHNA and CDR2 is SNTAGT. V was pared by 2 bases and J by 0 bases, with 8 bases between. The CDR3 sequence is CASSDQINSGANVLTF. CDR3 sequence (DNA): TGTGCCAGCAGTGACCAGATTAACTCTGGGGCCAACGTCCTGACTTTC.

The V call is TRBV24-1, the J call TRBJ2-1, with 8 bases matching TRBD1. CDR1 and CDR2 (germline): KGHDR, SFDVKD. This CDR3 contains 17 residues. V shed 4 bases and J 9 bases; nucleotides not matched to a gene: 16. CDR3 amino acids: CATSDPNPQGALGEQFF. The CDR3 DNA reads as TGTGCCACCAGTGACCCTAACCCCCAGGGGGCGCTTGGTGAGCAGTTCTTC.

This clone is a singleton in its sample. The chain couples TRBV6-5 to TRBJ1-5; TRBD1 aligns across 8 bases. V shed 11 bases and J 8 bases; nucleotides not matched to a gene: 11. The CDR3 loop spans 13 amino acids. Germline V CDR1 and CDR2: MNHEY, SVGAGI. CDR3 nucleotide sequence: TGTGCCGGAACCAGGGGGCCGGCGGAGCCCCAGCATTTT. Translated, it gives CAGTRGPAEPQHF.

Here the CDR3 reads CASSIRQGAGDSPLHF. CDR3 DNA sequence: TGTGCCAGCAGCATACGACAGGGGGCCGGGGATTCACCCCTCCACTTT. The rearrangement links TRBV14 to TRBJ1-6; TRBD1 matches 10 bases. This CDR3 is built from 16 residues. V lost 5 bases to trimming and J lost 8 bases; unmatched junction nucleotides: 9. CDR1 is SGHDN, CDR2 FVKESK, per germline.

This clone occurred a few times. The chain carries TRBV2 and TRBJ2-1, with 12 positions matching TRBD2. The CDR3 runs 16 residues. Trimming removed 1 base from V and 6 bases from J; junction bases left unmatched: 4. CDR1 SNHLY and CDR2 FYNNEI come from the germline V gene. The CDR3 reads CASSEGWGLAGNEQFF. In DNA form, the CDR3 reads TGTGCCAGCAGTGAAGGATGGGGACTAGCGGGCAATGAGCAGTTCTTC.

The chain recombines TRBV3-1 (or the pseudogene TRBV3-2) with TRBJ1-2; D unresolved. Trimming removed 4 bases at V and 8 bases at J, with 8 bases between. There are 11 residues in the CDR3. Germline V gives CDR1 LGHDT, CDR2 YNNKEL (reference sequence). CDR3 loop: CASSREGGYTF. The CDR3 nucleotides are TGTGCCAGCAGCCGAGAGGGCGGCTACACCTTC.

J is TRBJ1-1 and V is TRBV6-1; perhaps TRBD1 as D (5 bases). CDR3 length: 14 residues. CDR1 is MNHNS and CDR2 is SASEGT in the germline V gene. Trimming removed 6 bases at V and 0 bases at J, with 11 bases between. The CDR3 DNA reads as TGTGCCAGCAGCCGCGCAGGGATGAACACTGAAGCTTTCTTT. It translates to CASSRAGMNTEAFF.